A single sample is the source of the 20 T cell receptor beta chains below, sequenced in a study of post-analysis software for immune sequencing data. Study-wide points: Higher frequency in patients than in controls was seen for five TRBV segments, with TRBV5-6, TRBV5-1 and TRBV20-1 among them.

cDNA libraries for TCR beta contained unique molecular identifiers. TCRdb re-called the PCR reads with MiXCR, one entry per CDR3 protein. The sample holds about 680,000 distinct CDR3 sequences; approximately 59% are singletons and the top ten take over 9%. These TCRs are of unknown antigen specificity. Source material: blood. The receptors derive from a girl aged 2 to 9 with multiple sclerosis.

As for this clonotype: An end of the junction differs from the germline gene, which may be a read error. The V and J genes are TRBV7-7 and TRBJ1-2, with D possibly being TRBD1 (5 bases). Germline values: CDR1 SSHAT, CDR2 FNYEAQ (reference sequence). The CDR3 is made up of 17 amino acids. The CDR3: CASSLCARARFNYGYTF. CDR3 in DNA: TGTGCTAGCAGCTTATGTGCCAGGGCCCGATTTAACTATGGCTACACCTTC.

CDR3 in amino acids: CASTAGTGGNEQFF. Here the CDR3 DNA reads TGTGCCTCAACCGCGGGGACAGGGGGCAATGAGCAGTTCTTC. The rearrangement uses TRBV3-1 and TRBJ2-1, with 11 bases lining up with TRBD1. The CDR3 has 14 residues. The junction had 9 bases not matched to a gene; V was cut back by 11 bases and J by 6 bases. Germline CDR1 LGHDT, CDR2 YNNKEL (reference sequence).

V gene TRBV12-3 or TRBV12-4 combines with J gene TRBJ2-3; D tentatively fits TRBD1 or TRBD2 (6 bases each). V was cut by 8 bases and J by 2 bases, with 11 bases left in between. CDR3 length: 13 amino acids. Here the CDR3 DNA reads TGTGCCAGCGGGGGGCCAGACACAGATACGCAGTATTTT. Its protein product is CASGGPDTDTQYF.

In this sample, this clonotype turned up once. V usage is TRBV20-1 and J usage is TRBJ2-4; 7 positions match TRBD1. The J call is doubtful: the DNA matches TRBJ2-7 better. Per germline, CDR1 DFQATT and CDR2 SNEGSKA (reference sequence). The CDR3 totals 14 residues. The CDR3 reads CSARDPTDRAEQYF. The CDR3 bases are TGCAGTGCTAGAGATCCGACTGACAGGGCCGAGCAGTACTTC.

This clonotype has just a few counts. The chain is built from TRBV12-3 or TRBV12-4 and TRBJ1-2; 10 bases are a match to TRBD1. Germline trimming cut 6 bases from V and 13 bases from J; bases unmatched to any gene: 17. The CDR3 is 15 residues long. The CDR3 region has the DNA TGTGCCAGCAGAAGCCTAACCGGGACAGGGGTAAATAGCACCTTC. Translating gives CASRSLTGTGVNSTF.

The chain carries TRBV29-1 and TRBJ1-2, with D hard to call. The germline V gene has CDR1 SQVTM and CDR2 ANQGSEA. CDR3 length equals 11 residues. Trimming removed 7 bases at V and 8 bases at J, with 14 bases between. Here the CDR3 DNA reads TGCAGCGGCCGCGGGCGCAAAGGCTACACCTTC. Its translation: CSGRGRKGYTF.

CDR3 DNA sequence: TGCGCCAGCAGTGAAGGAGACAATGAGCAGTTCTTC. This gives the protein CASSEGDNEQFF. This rearrangement joins TRBV10-1 to TRBJ2-1; D unclear. CDR3 size: 12 residues. Germline CDR1 reads WNHNN; CDR2 reads SYGVQD (reference sequence). The ends were cut back, 3 bases at V and 5 bases at J, with 5 bases in the middle.

The chain carries TRBV30 and TRBJ2-5, with D possibly matching TRBD1 (6 bases). The germline V and J ends were trimmed by 1 base and 4 bases, with 16 bases remaining between them. Germline V gene lookup returns CDR1 GTSNPN and CDR2 SVGIG (reference sequence). This CDR3 spans 15 amino acids. The CDR3 is CAWSGVQGRRETQYF. As DNA, the CDR3 is TGTGCCTGGAGTGGGGTACAGGGTAGGCGAGAGACCCAGTACTTC.

The chain carries TRBV7-9 and TRBJ1-1; no clear D gene. CDR1 and CDR2 (germline): SEHNR, FQNEAQ (reference sequence). Deletions cut 3 bases from V and 8 bases from J, with 4 bases between. The CDR3 runs 10 residues. The CDR3 region is CASSFTEAFF. DNA of the CDR3: TGTGCCAGCAGCTTCACAGAAGCTTTCTTT.

As for this clonotype: Its ends do not fully match the called genes, so a read error is possible. The genes are TRBV6-6 and TRBJ2-2; 7 bases are a match to TRBD1. This CDR3 region has 16 residues. Germline assignment: CDR1 MNHNY and CDR2 SVGAGI (reference sequence). CDR3 DNA: TGTGCCAGCGATCCGACAGGGCAGAGGACCACCGGGGAGCGGTTTTTT. It is translated as CASDPTGQRTTGERFF.

This clonotype was counted once. This rearrangement joins TRBV20-1 to TRBJ1-1; perhaps TRBD1 as D (5 bases). Germline assignment: CDR1 DFQATT and CDR2 SNEGSKA (reference sequence). The V end lost 6 bases, the J end lost 3 bases, and 17 bases lay between the germline ends. The length of the CDR3 is 14 residues. This CDR3 reads CSAWDPGTDTEAFF. The CDR3 DNA is TGCAGTGCCTGGGACCCAGGGACGGACACTGAAGCTTTCTTT.

The chain is built from TRBV7-9 and TRBJ2-4; D may correspond to TRBD1 or TRBD2 (5 bases each). TRBJ2-7 explains the end of the DNA better; the J call may be wrong. Per the germline V gene, CDR1 is SEHNR and CDR2 is FQNEAQ (reference sequence). This CDR3 has 13 amino acids. The CDR3 coding sequence is TGTGCCAGCAGCTTAGTCGGGGCTCACGAGCAGTACTTC. Its translation is CASSLVGAHEQYF.

A remark on this clonotype: A read error may account for a junction end that differs from germline. The V and J genes are TRBV6-1 and TRBJ2-7; D is undetermined. This CDR3 has 11 residues. Germline V gives CDR1 MNHNS, CDR2 SASEGT. In DNA form, the CDR3 reads TGTGCCAGCAGTGTACCCTACGAGCGGTACTTC. Amino acids: CASSVPYERYF.

This chain links TRBV27 with TRBJ2-3; 7 bases are shared with TRBD1. CDR1 MNHEY and CDR2 SMNVEV come from the germline V gene (reference sequence). The CDR3 is 19 amino acids. V lost 5 bases to trimming and J lost 0 bases; unmatched junction nucleotides: 17. CDR3 sequence reads: CASSKSRDSYSASTDTQYF. As DNA, the CDR3 is TGTGCCAGCAGTAAAAGTCGGGACAGCTATAGTGCCAGCACAGATACGCAGTATTTT.

The chain joins TRBV6-6 to TRBJ2-1, with TRBD2 matching over 7 bases. From germline, CDR1 is MNHNY and CDR2 SVGAGI (reference sequence). V lost 6 bases and J lost 8; bases outside the gene matches: 16. This CDR3 spans 16 amino acids. CDR3 sequence reads: CASSPPRAGVGYEQFF. The CDR3 DNA sequence: TGTGCCAGCAGCCCCCCGAGGGCGGGAGTGGGCTATGAGCAGTTCTTC.

This chain connects TRBV30 to TRBJ2-3, with D possibly TRBD2 on 7 matching bases. This CDR3 has 15 residues. V gave up 0 bases and J gave up 5 bases, with 15 bases separating them. Germline CDR1 is GTSNPN and CDR2 is SVGIG (reference sequence). The CDR3 spells CAWSVVGGQGDTQYF. The DNA of the CDR3 is TGTGCCTGGAGTGTGGTGGGGGGGCAGGGAGATACGCAGTATTTT.

The rearrangement joins TRBV20-1 to TRBJ1-1; 8 bases are shared with TRBD1. This CDR3 is built from 13 residues. V lost 2 bases, J lost 5 bases, and 4 bases stayed unmatched. Germline-derived CDR1 and CDR2 are DFQATT and SNEGSKA (reference sequence). The CDR3 reads CSARIRGRTEAFF. The CDR3 bases are TGCAGTGCTAGAATCAGGGGGCGAACTGAAGCTTTCTTT.

Remarks on this clonotype: One end of the junction is discordant with germline, which a read error may explain. This chain joins TRBV29-1 and TRBJ2-1, with D uncertain. Germline V lookup: CDR1 SQVTM, CDR2 ANQGSEA. CDR3 size: 13 residues. Written as DNA, the CDR3 is TGCAGCGCTACCCAGGTAACCTACTATGAGCAGTTCTTC. This codes for CSATQVTYYEQFF.

This chain links TRBV7-9 with TRBJ2-3, with 9 nucleotides matching TRBD2. Germline loops: CDR1 SEHNR, CDR2 FQNEAQ (reference sequence). With V trimmed by 7 bases and J by 4 bases, 12 bases remained unmatched. The CDR3 spans 16 residues. This CDR3 is CASILAGLVGADTQYF. The CDR3 DNA reads as TGTGCCAGCATTCTAGCGGGGCTCGTAGGAGCAGATACGCAGTATTTT.

This chain uses TRBV12-3 or TRBV12-4 with TRBJ1-2; 7 nucleotides align to TRBD1. CDR3 length: 12 amino acids. The junction had 6 bases not matched to a gene; V was cut back by 6 bases and J by 8 bases. The CDR3 nucleotides read TGTGCCAGCAGCACAGGGGTTCGGGGCTACACCTTC. Amino acids: CASSTGVRGYTF.